This T cell receptor beta chain was retrieved from a study of shared clonotypes between healthy human individuals. General study results and limits: Enrolling few donors narrowed the genetic and exposure-history diversity that was represented.

As concerns this clone: Its specificity is not known.

The authors split each subset's genomic DNA evenly across several immunoSEQ plates. Original handling: From ImmunoSEQ came sequences covering only the junction and carrying no quality scores, so filtering differed. Profiling relied on immunoSEQ multiplex PCR, and the TCRdb table lists in-frame clones only, not all of them. V and J calls and clone size come straight from that table; D and trimming were deduced from the DNA. The sample holds about 2.4 million clones; 90% to 95% are singletons and the top ten take 0.36%. The source is a man in his late teens or twenties in good health. Some clones in this sample may be carry-over from other donors' samples. Specimen: naive CD4+ T cells from PBMCs. Subset: CD45RA+ positively selected.

This CDR3 reads CSVQREGLGEQFF. CDR3 nucleotide sequence: TGCAGCGTTCAGCGGGAGGGCTTGGGTGAGCAGTTCTTC. V is TRBV29-1 and J is TRBJ2-1; 10 bases line up with TRBD2. This CDR3 spans 13 amino acids. Germline V gene data show CDR1 as SQVTM and CDR2 as ANQGSEA. The trim removed 5 bases at V and 9 bases at J, leaving 7 bases unmatched.